The clone carrying this T cell receptor (beta chain) was recorded a few times. No antigen is known for it. TCRdb fed the 5' RACE reads into MiXCR, producing one record per CDR3 protein. The repertoire consists of roughly 300,000 distinct CDR3 sequences, with about 16% occurring once and the leading ten covering 20% to 25%. The sample originates from a study of T-cell memory formation after mild COVID-19. Study at large: Largely donor-specific TCR clusters were found. The study's findings and limits: Clones contracting day 15 to 85 were balanced CD4/CD8; later expanders leaned CD4+.

The CDR3 runs 12 residues. Deletions cut 0 bases from V and 10 bases from J, with 7 bases between. Germline CDR1 is LNHNV and CDR2 is YYDKDF (reference sequence). The TCR was taken from a man between 18 and 29 years old who had mild COVID-19 (a few samples of this study predate the infection). Cell type and time point are not known. The chain combines TRBV15 with TRBJ2-1; D is undetermined. The sequencing sample was made of PBMCs or a T cell subset sorted from them (not recorded which). The CDR3 region has the DNA TGTGCCACCAGCAGAGATTGGACCGAGCAGTTCTTC. Residues: CATSRDWTEQFF. Full variable domain (missing parts from reference TRBV15 and TRBJ2-1): DAMVIQNPRYQVTQFGKPVTLSCSQTLNHNVMYWYQQKSSQAPKLLFHYYDKDFNNEADTPDNFQSRRPNTSFCFLDIRSPGLGDTAMYLCATSRDWTEQFFGPGTRLTVL.